This entry features one T cell receptor beta chain sequence. The target of this receptor is not known. Qualities for individual bases were not recorded, and no much larger clone is one base off. The data derive from a study of human T cells and chemical hapten exposure (dated by TCRdb to 2020 to 2022). Background for the entire study: For sensitization, 2% DPC in acetone was applied to a roughly 2 cm by roughly 2 cm area of upper inner arm skin. Blood samples were taken from patients before sensitization (week 0) and then at 2, 6 and about 24 weeks after DPC sensitization. Alopecia areata with under or over 50% scalp involvement, alopecia totalis and alopecia universalis were represented in the patient cohort, which was mostly female. Throughout the study period of around 24 weeks, patients also received therapeutic DPC doses to the scalp every week. Patch testing was done on the upper back using Finn chambers containing 0.01% DPC, and results were scored after 6 days according to International Contact Dermatitis Research Group standards. This study followed changes in the peripheral blood TCR repertoire in vivo during primary and secondary sensitization of alopecia patients to the hapten diphenylcyclopropenone (DPC). The libraries were sequenced as a pool, and the TCR yield per sample differed mostly because of small variations in library volumes within the pool. For TCR sequencing, blood came from 25 to 35 alopecia patients at anywhere from one to four time points (pre-sensitization, 2, 6 and 24 weeks).

The investigation overall reported the following: Compared with pre-sensitization or healthy control sets, expanded TCRs formed significantly more large CDR3 similarity clusters, which is consistent with antigen-driven responses. Repeated subsampling changed both the strength of the expansion versus patch-test correlation and the threshold at which that correlation became significant. DPC sensitization did not change how many TCRs were above 1 in 1000 frequency, and no evidence was found of alterations in global repertoire structure. Patch test score was positively correlated with the number of PT1 expanded TCRs, with significance at thresholds 8, 16 and 32 but not at 4. All patients had alopecia, a presumed autoimmune disease, so their immune response might differ from that of healthy individuals.

What this sample's time point label stands for: patch test 3, about 24 weeks after DPC sensitization. Reading the label with the study, this specimen's treatment or condition is: therapeutic diphenylcyclopropenone sensitization with weekly scalp DPC. At each patch-test visit, blood was drawn before the patch test was applied. Eligible patients were aged 18 to 70, diagnosed with alopecia, deemed suitable for DPC therapy, and excluded if pregnant. Total RNA was extracted from unfractionated whole blood that had been collected in Tempus Blood RNA tubes. The library was generated by RACE. TCRdb shows the sequencer as NextSeq 500. During library preparation, unique molecular identifiers were attached to individual cDNA molecules so that TCRs could be counted quantitatively and reproducibly. Both TCR alpha and TCR beta chains were sequenced from each blood RNA sample. The study's own analysis went as follows. Samples had a median of 95,638 TCRs, with a range from about 23,224 to 690,600. V, J and CDR3 annotation of the TCR reads was carried out using the Decombinator software suite. For PS versus PT1 abundance plots, all samples were subsampled to the same number of TCRs (28,000). TCRs were defined as expanded if absent before sensitization and observed at least eight times at the 2-week time point. Clones were called with MiXCR by TCRdb after fastp trimmed the public reads at Q25, and only in-frame beta chains were retained. Merged by CDR3 protein, the rows form single entries marked with the most common genes and DNA. The V and J calls shown here were made by TCRdb, not taken from the authors' results. The sample table holds 110,000 or so distinct CDR3 sequences, of which around 35% were seen once. Around 2.7% of the sample lies in the top ten.

The sequence derives from a man between 40 and 49 years old with alopecia areata. Some clones in this sample may be carry-over from other donors' samples. Sequenced here: whole blood, sampled in connection with sensitization to the hapten diphenylcyclopropenone (DPC).

The DNA reads TGCAGCGTTCCTCCAGTACCCCGCTACGAGCAGTACGTC. This encodes CSVPPVPRYEQYV. The rearrangement combines TRBV29-1 with TRBJ2-7, with the D gene call left open. The trim is 5 bases for V and 3 bases for J, with a gap of 14 bases between the germline ends. Reading from cysteine to valine, the CDR3 counts 13 amino acids. Only the CDR3 DNA is retained, 39 bases long and in frame from the first base. As encoded in the germline V gene, CDR1 is SQVTM while CDR2 is ANQGSEA.